These 12 T cell receptor beta chains were sequenced from one sample in a study of cytomegalovirus exposure and HLA in healthy donors. PCR used 60 Vbeta primers and 13 Jbeta primers. Produced via immunoSEQ multiplex PCR; TCRdb's table is partial and in-frame only. The sample holds some 150,000 clones, approximately 84% seen once. Input material: PBMCs. The origin of the receptors is a woman between 18 and 30 years old in good health and CMV-seronegative.

V is TRBV13 and J is TRBJ2-7, with 8 bases identical to TRBD1. The CDR3 runs 15 residues. The V and J ends lost 5 bases and 6 bases, in that order; junction bases with no gene match: 12. Per germline, CDR1 PRHDT and CDR2 FYEKMQ (reference sequence). The CDR3 reads CASSILQGVASEQYF. DNA of the CDR3: TGTGCCAGCAGCATATTACAGGGGGTAGCCTCCGAGCAGTACTTC.

The V gene is TRBV2, the J gene TRBJ1-3; D is possibly TRBD1 (5 bases). CDR1 SNHLY and CDR2 FYNNEI come from the germline V gene. V lost 2 bases and J 0 bases, leaving 11 bases between the germline ends. This CDR3 is built from 16 residues. For the CDR3, the DNA is TGTGCCAGCAGTGAATTGGGGCCGTACTCTGGAAACACCATATATTTT. Translation: CASSELGPYSGNTIYF.

The chain is built from TRBV28 and TRBJ2-5; D unresolved. The CDR3 consists of 11 residues. CDR1 and CDR2 from the germline V gene are MDHEN and SYDVKM. The germline V and J ends were trimmed by 6 bases and 5 bases, with 7 bases remaining between them. The CDR3 region has the DNA TGTGCCAGCAGCGTCCGGGAGACCCAGTACTTC. This encodes CASSVRETQYF. Using reference TRBV28 and TRBJ2-5 for the parts outside the CDR3, the full variable domain is DVKVTQSSRYLVKRTGEKVFLECVQDMDHENMFWYRQDPGLGLRLIYFSYDVKMKEKGDIPEGYSVSREKKERFSLILESASTNQTSMYLCASSVRETQYFGPGTRLLVL.

This chain uses TRBV7-2 with TRBJ2-2; D is perhaps TRBD1 (5 bases). The ends were cut back, 6 bases at V and 5 bases at J, with 22 bases in the middle. CDR1 and CDR2 (germline): SGHTA, FQGNSA. CDR3 length: 17 amino acids. The CDR3 DNA sequence: TGTGCCAGCAGGAACATCGTGGCAGGGAAGAATACCGGGGAGCTGTTTTTT. Amino acids: CASRNIVAGKNTGELFF.

In this sample, this clone turned up a few times. The rearrangement uses TRBV6-5 and TRBJ2-7, with D possibly TRBD2 on 6 matching bases. Trimming left V 7 bases short and J 1 base short, with 14 bases between. Germline assignment: CDR1 MNHEY and CDR2 SVGAGI. CDR3 length: 14 amino acids. The CDR3 nucleotides read TGTGCCAGCACGACGGGGACTGGATCCTACGAGCAGTACTTC. It is translated as CASTTGTGSYEQYF.

In the case of this clone: A read error may account for a junction end that differs from germline. The chain links TRBV7-7 to TRBJ2-5; TRBD1 matches 10 bases. Germline CDR1 and CDR2: SSHAT and FNYEAQ (reference sequence). The CDR3 runs 14 residues. The CDR3 DNA reads as TGTGCTAGCAGCCAAGACAGGGGGCACGAGACCCAGTACTTC. It specifies CASSQDRGHETQYF.

V gene TRBV2 combines with J gene TRBJ2-3; D is ambiguous. V gave up 3 bases and J gave up 8 bases, with 15 bases separating them. The CDR3 loop spans 14 amino acids. Per germline, CDR1 SNHLY and CDR2 FYNNEI. The CDR3 is CASSDGTVSSTQYF. CDR3 DNA: TGTGCCAGCAGTGATGGAACAGTCTCAAGTACGCAGTATTTT.

The chain has TRBV7-2 and TRBJ1-4, with D perhaps TRBD1 (6 bases). CDR3 length: 15 amino acids. V was clipped by 5 bases and J by 7 bases, with 17 bases between them. In germline, CDR1 is SGHTA, CDR2 FQGNSA. The CDR3: CASSGRGGGGEKLFF. The CDR3, as DNA: TGTGCCAGCAGCGGCCGAGGGGGTGGGGGTGAAAAACTGTTTTTT.

This clone was counted once. V and J are TRBV11-1 and TRBJ2-1, with 9 nucleotides matching TRBD2. V dropped 5 bases and J dropped 6; count of bases not matched to a gene: 2. Germline V gene data show CDR1 as SGHAT and CDR2 as FQDESV (reference sequence). This CDR3 contains 13 residues. The CDR3 DNA reads as TGTGCCAGCAGCCCGACTAGCGGCAATGAGCAGTTCTTC. Translated: CASSPTSGNEQFF. Variable domain in full (rest from reference TRBV11-1 and TRBJ2-1): EAEVAQSPRYKITEKSQAVAFWCDPISGHATLYWYRQILGQGPELLVQFQDESVVDDSQLPKDRFSAERLKGVDSTLKIQPAELGDSAMYLCASSPTSGNEQFFGPGTRLTVL.

With regard to this clone: This sample also contains other DNA sequences that code for the same CDR3. The V call is TRBV20-1, the J call TRBJ2-7; 7 bases align to TRBD1. The ends lost 5 bases at V and 3 bases at J; junction bases unmatched: 1. The CDR3 is made up of 11 amino acids. CDR1 and CDR2 from the germline V gene are DFQATT and SNEGSKA (reference sequence). The CDR3 reads CSARQGYEQYF. The CDR3 DNA reads TGCAGTGCTCGACAGGGCTACGAGCAGTACTTC.

The V call is TRBV11-2, the J call TRBJ1-6; TRBD1 matches at 8 bases. This CDR3 is 19 amino acids long. V was clipped by 1 base and J by 6 bases; unmatched bases: 14. CDR1 is SGHAT, CDR2 FQNNGV, per germline. Here the CDR3 DNA reads TGTGCCAGCAGCTTAGTCTTCCGGACAGGGTTTCGTGGTAATTCACCCCTCCACTTT. Translating gives CASSLVFRTGFRGNSPLHF.

This chain connects TRBV4-3 to TRBJ1-3; no reliable D call. The CDR3 is 13 residues long. Trimming pared 5 bases from V and 4 bases from J, leaving 9 bases between. Germline V gives CDR1 LGHNA, CDR2 YSLEER. This CDR3 is CASSTGAGNTIYF. Here the CDR3 DNA reads TGCGCCAGCAGCACCGGTGCAGGAAACACCATATATTTT.